This T cell receptor (beta chain) was captured by sequencing in a study of CD8 T cells in Susac syndrome. cDNA came from about 0.51 to 1 ug RNA primed by random hexamers. TCRdb redid the calling of the immunoSEQ multiplex PCR reads with MiXCR, one entry per CDR3 protein. The table lists around 200,000 distinct CDR3 sequences, 85% to 95% of them singletons. Sequencing of TCR beta was undertaken in CD8+ and CD4+ T cells derived from blood. Bulk CD8+ and CD4+ cells came from magnetic negative isolation; CD8+ TEMRA by FACS. Material: CD4+ T cells from PBMCs. This receptor was taken from a human donor in good health.

CDR3: CASRLTGVSGYTF. The CDR3 DNA reads as TGTGCCAGCAGGTTAACCGGGGTTAGTGGCTACACCTTC. The chain is built from TRBV27 and TRBJ1-2; the D is unclear. V lost 6 bases to trimming and J lost 7 bases, with 15 bases between them. The V gene's germline CDR1 is MNHEY and CDR2 SMNVEV (reference sequence). This CDR3 spans 13 amino acids.